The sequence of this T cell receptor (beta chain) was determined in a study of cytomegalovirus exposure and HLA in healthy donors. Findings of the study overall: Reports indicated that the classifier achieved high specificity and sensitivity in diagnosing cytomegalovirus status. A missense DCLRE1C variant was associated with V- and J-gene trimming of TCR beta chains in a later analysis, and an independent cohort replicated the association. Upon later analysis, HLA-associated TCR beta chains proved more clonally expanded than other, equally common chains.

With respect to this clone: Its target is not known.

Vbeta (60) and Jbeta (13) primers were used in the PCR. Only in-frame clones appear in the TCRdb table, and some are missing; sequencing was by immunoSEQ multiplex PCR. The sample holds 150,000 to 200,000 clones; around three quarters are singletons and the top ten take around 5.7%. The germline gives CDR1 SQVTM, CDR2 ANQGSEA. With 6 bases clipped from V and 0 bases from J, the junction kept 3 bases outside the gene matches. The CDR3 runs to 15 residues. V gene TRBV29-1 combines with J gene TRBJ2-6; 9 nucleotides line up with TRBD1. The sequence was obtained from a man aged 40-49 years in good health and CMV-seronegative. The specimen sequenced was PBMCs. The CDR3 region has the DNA TGCAGCGTCGCGGACAGGGGCTCTGGGGCCAACGTCCTGACTTTC. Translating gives CSVADRGSGANVLTF.